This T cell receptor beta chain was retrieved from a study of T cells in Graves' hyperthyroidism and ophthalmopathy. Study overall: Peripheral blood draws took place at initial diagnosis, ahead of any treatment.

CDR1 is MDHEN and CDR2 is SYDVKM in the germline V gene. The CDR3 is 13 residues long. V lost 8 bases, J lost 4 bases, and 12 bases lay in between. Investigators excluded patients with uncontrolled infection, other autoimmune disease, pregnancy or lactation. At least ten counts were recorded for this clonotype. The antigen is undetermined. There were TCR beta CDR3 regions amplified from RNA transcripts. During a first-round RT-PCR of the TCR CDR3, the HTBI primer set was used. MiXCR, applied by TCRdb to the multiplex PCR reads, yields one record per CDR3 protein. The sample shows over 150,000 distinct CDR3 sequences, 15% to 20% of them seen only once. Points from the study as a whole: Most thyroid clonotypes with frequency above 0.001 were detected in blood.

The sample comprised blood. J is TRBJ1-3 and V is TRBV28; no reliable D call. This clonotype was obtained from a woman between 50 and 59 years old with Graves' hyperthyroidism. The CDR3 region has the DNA TGTGCCAGCGGCCCCCGGGTCGGAAACACCATATATTTT. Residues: CASGPRVGNTIYF.